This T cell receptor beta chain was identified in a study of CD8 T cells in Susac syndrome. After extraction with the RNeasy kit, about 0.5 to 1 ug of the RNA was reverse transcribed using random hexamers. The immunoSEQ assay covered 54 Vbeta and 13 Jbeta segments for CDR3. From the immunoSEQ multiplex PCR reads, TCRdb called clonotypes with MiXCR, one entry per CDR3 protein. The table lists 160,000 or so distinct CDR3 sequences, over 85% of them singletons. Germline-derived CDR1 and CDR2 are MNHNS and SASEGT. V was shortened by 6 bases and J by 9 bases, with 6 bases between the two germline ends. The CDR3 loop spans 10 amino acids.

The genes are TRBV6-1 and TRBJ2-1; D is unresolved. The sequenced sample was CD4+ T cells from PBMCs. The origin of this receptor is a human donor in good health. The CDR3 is CASRSSEQFF. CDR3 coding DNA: TGTGCCAGCAGAAGCAGTGAGCAGTTCTTC.